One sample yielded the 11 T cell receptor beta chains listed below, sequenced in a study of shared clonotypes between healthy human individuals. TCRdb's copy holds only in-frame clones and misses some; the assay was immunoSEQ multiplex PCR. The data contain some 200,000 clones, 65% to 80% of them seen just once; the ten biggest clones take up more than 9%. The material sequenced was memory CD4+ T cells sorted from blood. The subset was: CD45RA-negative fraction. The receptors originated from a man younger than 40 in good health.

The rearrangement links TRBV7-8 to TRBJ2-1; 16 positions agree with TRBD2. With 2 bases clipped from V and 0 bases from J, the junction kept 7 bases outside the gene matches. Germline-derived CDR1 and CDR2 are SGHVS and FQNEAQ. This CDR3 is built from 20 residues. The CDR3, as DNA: TGTGCCAGCAGCTTAAGGATGGGACTAGCGGGAGGGAGCTCCTACAATGAGCAGTTCTTC. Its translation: CASSLRMGLAGGSSYNEQFF.

Here the CDR3 DNA reads TGTGCCAGCAGCTTCCGGGGGGCTCACAATGAGCAGTTCTTC. Its protein product is CASSFRGAHNEQFF. The chain has TRBV7-9 and TRBJ2-1, with a tentative D call TRBD2 (7 bases). The ends were cut back, 3 bases at V and 5 bases at J, with 11 bases in the middle. CDR3 length equals 14 residues. Germline V gene lookup returns CDR1 SEHNR and CDR2 FQNEAQ (reference sequence).

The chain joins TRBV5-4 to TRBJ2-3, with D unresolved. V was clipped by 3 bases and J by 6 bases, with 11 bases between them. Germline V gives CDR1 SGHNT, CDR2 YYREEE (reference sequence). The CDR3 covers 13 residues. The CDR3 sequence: CASSSNQHDTQYF. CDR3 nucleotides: TGTGCCAGCAGCTCTAACCAACACGATACGCAGTATTTT.

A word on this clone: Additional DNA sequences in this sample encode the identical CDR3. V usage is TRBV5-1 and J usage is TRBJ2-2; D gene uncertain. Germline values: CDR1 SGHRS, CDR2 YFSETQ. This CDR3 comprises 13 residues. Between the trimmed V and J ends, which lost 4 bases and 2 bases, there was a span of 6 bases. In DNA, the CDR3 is TGCGCCAGCAGCCTCGATAACACCGGGGAGCTGTTTTTT. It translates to CASSLDNTGELFF.

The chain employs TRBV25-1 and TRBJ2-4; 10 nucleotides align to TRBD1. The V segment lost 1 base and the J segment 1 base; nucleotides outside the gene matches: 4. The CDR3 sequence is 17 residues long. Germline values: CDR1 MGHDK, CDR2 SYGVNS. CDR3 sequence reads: CASSEFGTGEAKNIQYF. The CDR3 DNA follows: TGTGCCAGCAGTGAATTTGGGACAGGGGAGGCCAAAAACATTCAGTACTTC. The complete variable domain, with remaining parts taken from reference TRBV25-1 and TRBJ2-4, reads EADIYQTPRYLVIGTGKKITLECSQTMGHDKMYWYQQDPGMELHLIHYSYGVNSTEKGDLSSESTVSRIRTEHFPLTLESARPSHTSQYLCASSEFGTGEAKNIQYFGAGTRLSVL.

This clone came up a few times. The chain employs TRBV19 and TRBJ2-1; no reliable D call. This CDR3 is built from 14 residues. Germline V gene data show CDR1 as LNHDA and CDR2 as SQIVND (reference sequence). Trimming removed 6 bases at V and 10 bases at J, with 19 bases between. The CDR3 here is CASRRLVEAQEQFF. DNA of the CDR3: TGTGCCAGTAGGCGACTTGTAGAGGCCCAGGAGCAGTTCTTC.

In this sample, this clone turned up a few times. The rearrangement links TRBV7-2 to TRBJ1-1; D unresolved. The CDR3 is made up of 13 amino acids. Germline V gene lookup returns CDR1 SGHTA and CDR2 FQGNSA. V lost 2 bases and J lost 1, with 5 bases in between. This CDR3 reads CASSLNENTEAFF. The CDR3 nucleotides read TGTGCCAGCAGCTTAAACGAGAACACTGAAGCTTTCTTT.

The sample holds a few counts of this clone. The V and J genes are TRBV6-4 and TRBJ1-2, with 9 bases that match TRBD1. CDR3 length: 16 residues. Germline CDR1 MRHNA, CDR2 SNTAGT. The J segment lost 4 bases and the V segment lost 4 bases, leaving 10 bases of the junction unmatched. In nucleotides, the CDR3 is TGTGCCAGCAGTGTCAATCCCGGACAGGGGACCTATGGCTACACCTTC. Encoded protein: CASSVNPGQGTYGYTF.

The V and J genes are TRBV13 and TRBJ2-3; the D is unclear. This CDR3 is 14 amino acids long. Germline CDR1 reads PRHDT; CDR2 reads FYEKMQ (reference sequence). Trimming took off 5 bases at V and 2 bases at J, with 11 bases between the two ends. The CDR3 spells CASSPAWDTDTQYF. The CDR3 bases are TGTGCCAGCAGCCCCGCCTGGGACACAGATACGCAGTATTTT.

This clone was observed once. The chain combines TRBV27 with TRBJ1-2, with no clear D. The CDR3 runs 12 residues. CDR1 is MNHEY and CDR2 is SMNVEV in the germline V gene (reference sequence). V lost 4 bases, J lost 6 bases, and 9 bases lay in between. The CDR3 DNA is TGTGCCAGCAGTTCCACGGAGAATGGCTACACCTTC. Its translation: CASSSTENGYTF.

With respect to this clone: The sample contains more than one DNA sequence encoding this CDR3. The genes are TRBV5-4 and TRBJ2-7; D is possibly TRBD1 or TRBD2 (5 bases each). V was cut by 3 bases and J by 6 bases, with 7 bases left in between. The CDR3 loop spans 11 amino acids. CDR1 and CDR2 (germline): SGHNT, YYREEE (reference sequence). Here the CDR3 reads CASSWGSEQYF. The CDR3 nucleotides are TGTGCCAGCAGCTGGGGGAGCGAGCAGTACTTC.